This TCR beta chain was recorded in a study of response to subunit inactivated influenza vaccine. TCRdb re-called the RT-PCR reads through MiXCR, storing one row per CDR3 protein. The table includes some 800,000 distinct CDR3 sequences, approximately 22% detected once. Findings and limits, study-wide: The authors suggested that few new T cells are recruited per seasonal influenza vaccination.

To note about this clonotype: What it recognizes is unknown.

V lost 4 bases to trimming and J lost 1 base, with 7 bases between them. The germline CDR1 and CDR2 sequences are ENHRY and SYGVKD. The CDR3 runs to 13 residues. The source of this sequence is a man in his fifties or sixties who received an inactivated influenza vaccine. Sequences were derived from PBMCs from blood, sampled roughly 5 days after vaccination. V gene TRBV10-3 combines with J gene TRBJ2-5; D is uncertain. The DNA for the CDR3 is TGTGCCATCAGTGTAAAGCCCCAAGAGACCCAGTACTTC. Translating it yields CAISVKPQETQYF.